What follows are 5 T cell receptor beta chains derived from one specimen sequenced in a study of shared clonotypes between healthy human individuals. Repertoires were generated with immunoSEQ multiplex PCR, while TCRdb's copy carries only in-frame clones and drops some. The table has about 460,000 clones, roughly three quarters seen once. Sequencing was performed on PBMCs. Receptor source: a woman aged 40 to 55 in good health. Some clones in this sample may be carry-over from other donors' samples.

This clone was detected many times. The V and J genes are TRBV15 and TRBJ2-1, with a tentative D call TRBD1 (5 bases). The length of the CDR3 is 14 residues. Germline-derived CDR1 and CDR2 are LNHNV and YYDKDF (reference sequence). V was trimmed by 1 base and J by 10 bases, leaving 14 bases between them. Here the CDR3 reads CATSRGAEPGEQFF. The DNA for the CDR3 is TGTGCCACCAGCAGAGGGGCTGAGCCAGGGGAGCAGTTCTTC.

The V gene is TRBV19, the J gene TRBJ1-5; D is unclear. CDR3 size: 14 residues. The germline CDR1 and CDR2 sequences are LNHDA and SQIVND (reference sequence). The V and J ends lost 0 bases and 5 bases respectively, with 8 bases between them. CDR3 amino acids: CASSIEGIYQPQHF. The CDR3 DNA reads as TGTGCCAGTAGTATAGAGGGTATCTATCAGCCCCAGCATTTT.

The CDR3 loop reads CAWRYWGGGNTEAFF. The CDR3 coding sequence is TGTGCCTGGAGATACTGGGGAGGGGGGAACACTGAAGCTTTCTTT. The chain links TRBV30 to TRBJ1-1; D might be TRBD1 (6 bases). The CDR3 runs 15 residues. Germline lookup yields CDR1 GTSNPN and CDR2 SVGIG (reference sequence). V was clipped by 3 bases and J by 1 base, with 15 bases between them.

Remarks on this clone: Given a far larger clone just one base away, this is likely a sequencing read error. The chain is built from TRBV30 and TRBJ2-5; 9 nucleotides align to TRBD1. The CDR3 is made up of 13 amino acids. Germline CDR1 and CDR2: GTSNPN and SVGIG (reference sequence). The ends lost 4 bases at V and 3 bases at J; junction bases unmatched: 3. In DNA, the CDR3 is TGTGCCTGGACCGGGACAGGGAAAGAGACCCAGTACTTC. Protein sequence: CAWTGTGKETQYF.

J is TRBJ2-3 and V is TRBV4-1; 10 nucleotides match TRBD1. J gave up 3 bases and V 0 bases, and 6 bases lay outside the gene matches. This CDR3 comprises 17 residues. Germline V lookup: CDR1 MGHRA, CDR2 YSYEKL. CDR3 loop: CASSQDGWTGGTDTQYF. CDR3 bases: TGCGCCAGCAGCCAAGACGGTTGGACAGGGGGGACAGATACGCAGTATTTT.